The entry below describes one TCR beta chain. The antigen is unknown. The PCR contained 60 Vbeta and 13 Jbeta primers. The table came from immunoSEQ multiplex PCR; TCRdb's copy has only in-frame clones and leaves some out. Here the sample spans over 100,000 clones, around 80% being singletons. The source of the sample is a study of cytomegalovirus exposure and HLA in healthy donors. Study overall: Early released data comprised tens of millions of unique TCRs from HLA-typed donors. Study conclusions and caveats: Researchers catalogued around 150 TCR beta chains as cytomegalovirus-associated.

CDR1 ENHRY and CDR2 SYGVKD come from the germline V gene. The CDR3 is made up of 13 amino acids. V gave up 5 bases and J gave up 6 bases; unmatched junction bases: 7. Sample: PBMCs. This receptor was obtained from a young man in good health and CMV-seronegative. The gene calls are TRBV10-3 and TRBJ2-7; TRBD1 matches 7 bases. The CDR3 bases are TGTGCCATCAGTCCAGAACAGGGGAGCGAGCAGTACTTC. Its translation is CAISPEQGSEQYF.